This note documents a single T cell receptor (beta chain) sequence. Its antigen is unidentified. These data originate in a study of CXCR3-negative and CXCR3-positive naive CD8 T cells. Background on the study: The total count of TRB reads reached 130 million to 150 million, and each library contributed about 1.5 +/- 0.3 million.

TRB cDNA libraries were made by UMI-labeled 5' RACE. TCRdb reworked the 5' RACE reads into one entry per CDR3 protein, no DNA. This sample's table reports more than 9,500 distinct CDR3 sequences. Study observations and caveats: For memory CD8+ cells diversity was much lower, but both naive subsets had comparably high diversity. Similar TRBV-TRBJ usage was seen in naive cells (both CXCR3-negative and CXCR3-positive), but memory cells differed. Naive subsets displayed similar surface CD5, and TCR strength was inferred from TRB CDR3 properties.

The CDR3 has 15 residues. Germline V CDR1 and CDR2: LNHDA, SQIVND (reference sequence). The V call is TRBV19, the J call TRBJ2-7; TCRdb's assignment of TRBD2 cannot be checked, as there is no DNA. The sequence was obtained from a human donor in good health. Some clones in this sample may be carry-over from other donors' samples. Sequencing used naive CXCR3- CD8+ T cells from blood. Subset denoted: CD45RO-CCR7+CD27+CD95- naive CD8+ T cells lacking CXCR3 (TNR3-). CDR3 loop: CATSSGEGVRYEQYF.